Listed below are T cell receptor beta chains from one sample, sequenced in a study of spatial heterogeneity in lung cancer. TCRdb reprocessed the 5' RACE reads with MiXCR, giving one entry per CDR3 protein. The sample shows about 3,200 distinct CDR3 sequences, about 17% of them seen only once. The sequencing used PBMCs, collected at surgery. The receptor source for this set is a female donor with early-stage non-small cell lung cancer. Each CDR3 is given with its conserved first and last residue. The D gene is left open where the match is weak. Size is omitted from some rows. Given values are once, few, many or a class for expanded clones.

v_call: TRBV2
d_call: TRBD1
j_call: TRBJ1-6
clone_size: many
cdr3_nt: TGTGCCAGCAGTGAAAGGGGGACAGGGAATTCACCCCTCCACTTT
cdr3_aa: CASSERGTGNSPLHF

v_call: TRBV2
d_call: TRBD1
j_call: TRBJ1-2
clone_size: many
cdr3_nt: TGTGCCAGCAGTCCGGCCGTGACAGGGTACTATGGCTACACCTTC
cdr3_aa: CASSPAVTGYYGYTF

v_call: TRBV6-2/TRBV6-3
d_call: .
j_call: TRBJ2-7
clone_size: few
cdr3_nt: TGTGCCAGCAGTTTCGTACCCTACGAGCAGTACTTC
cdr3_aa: CASSFVPYEQYF

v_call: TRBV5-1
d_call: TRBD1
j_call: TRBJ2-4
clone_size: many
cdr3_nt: TGCGCCAGCAGCTTGGAGACAGGGGGGTATGGTACCAAAAACATTCAGTACTTC
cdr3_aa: CASSLETGGYGTKNIQYF

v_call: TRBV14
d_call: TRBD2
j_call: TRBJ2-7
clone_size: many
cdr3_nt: TGTGCCAGCAGCCAAATTGGGACTAAGCAGTACTTC
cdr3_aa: CASSQIGTKQYF

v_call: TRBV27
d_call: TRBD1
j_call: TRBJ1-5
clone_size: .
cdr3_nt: TGTGCCAGCAGTTTTGGGACAGGGGGTCAGCCCCAGCATTTT
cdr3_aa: CASSFGTGGQPQHF

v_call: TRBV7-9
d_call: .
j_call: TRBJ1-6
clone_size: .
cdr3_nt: TGTGCCAGCACCCCTGCGACAGGACCCTATAATTCACCCCTCCACTTT
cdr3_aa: CASTPATGPYNSPLHF

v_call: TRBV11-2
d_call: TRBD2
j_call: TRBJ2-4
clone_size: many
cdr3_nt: TGTGCCAGCAGCTTAGGGGTGGTTGTGGGAGGGACCAAAAACATTCAGTACTTC
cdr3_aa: CASSLGVVVGGTKNIQYF

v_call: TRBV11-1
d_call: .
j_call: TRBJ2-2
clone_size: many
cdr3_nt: TGTGCCAGCAGCTTCCCCGCGGCCGGGGAGCTGTTTTTT
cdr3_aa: CASSFPAAGELFF

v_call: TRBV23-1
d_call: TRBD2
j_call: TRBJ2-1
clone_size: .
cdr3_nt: TGCGCCAGCAGTCAATCTGGGAGGGTGTTCGATGAGCAGTTCTTC
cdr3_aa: CASSQSGRVFDEQFF

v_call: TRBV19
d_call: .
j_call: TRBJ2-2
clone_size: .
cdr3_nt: TGTGCCAGTAGAGGGCCCAGCGGGCCGAACACCGGGGAGCTGTTTTTT
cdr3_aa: CASRGPSGPNTGELFF

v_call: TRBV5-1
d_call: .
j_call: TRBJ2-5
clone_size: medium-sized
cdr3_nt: TGCGCCAGCAGCTCAGAGTTGAGAGAGACCCAGTACTTC
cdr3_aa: CASSSELRETQYF

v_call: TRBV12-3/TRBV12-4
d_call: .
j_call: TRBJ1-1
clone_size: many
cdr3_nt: TGTGCCAGCAGTTTGGGGCGGAACACTGAAGCTTTCTTT
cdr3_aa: CASSLGRNTEAFF

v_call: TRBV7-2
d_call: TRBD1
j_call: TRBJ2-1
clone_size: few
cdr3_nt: TGTGCCAGCAGCTTAAGAGACAGGGCCAGTACACAGTTCTTC
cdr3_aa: CASSLRDRASTQFF

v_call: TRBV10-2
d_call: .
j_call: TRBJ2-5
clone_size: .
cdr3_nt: TGCGCCAGCAGTAGTAGGCCCCAGGAGACCCAGTACTTC
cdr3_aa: CASSSRPQETQYF

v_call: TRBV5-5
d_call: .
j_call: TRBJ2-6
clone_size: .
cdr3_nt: TGTGCCAGCAGCCAATCCCACTCTGGGGCCAACGTCCTGACTTTC
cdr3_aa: CASSQSHSGANVLTF

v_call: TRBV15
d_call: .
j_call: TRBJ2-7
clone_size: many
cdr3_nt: TGTGCCACCAGCAGTACGGAGCGCTACGAGCAGTACTTC
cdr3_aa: CATSSTERYEQYF

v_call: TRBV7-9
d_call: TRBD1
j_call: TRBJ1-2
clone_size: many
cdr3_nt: TGTGCCAGCAGCCCCGGACAGGACTATGGCTACACCTTC
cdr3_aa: CASSPGQDYGYTF

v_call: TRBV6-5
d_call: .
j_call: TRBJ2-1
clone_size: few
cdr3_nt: TGTGCCAGCAGTTATCGGGGTGACAATGAGCAGTTCTTC
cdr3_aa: CASSYRGDNEQFF

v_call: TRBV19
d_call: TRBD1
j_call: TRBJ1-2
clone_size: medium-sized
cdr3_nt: TGTGCCAGTAGTATTTGGGGGACAGGGCAATATTCCGGCTACACCTTC
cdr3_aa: CASSIWGTGQYSGYTF

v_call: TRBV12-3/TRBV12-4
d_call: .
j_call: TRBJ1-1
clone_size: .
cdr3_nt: TGTGCCAGCAGCTTACAGGGCTATGAAGCTTTCTTT
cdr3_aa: CASSLQGYEAFF

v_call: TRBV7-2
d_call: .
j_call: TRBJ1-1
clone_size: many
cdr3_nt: TGTGCCAGCAGCTTACAAGTGACAGTCAATGAAGCTTTCTTT
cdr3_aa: CASSLQVTVNEAFF

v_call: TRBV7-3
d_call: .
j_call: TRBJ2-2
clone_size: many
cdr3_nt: TGTGCCAGCAGCTTAGGCGGTTGGTATACCGGGGAGCTGTTTTTT
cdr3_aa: CASSLGGWYTGELFF

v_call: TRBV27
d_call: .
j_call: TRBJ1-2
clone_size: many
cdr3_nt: TGTGCCAGCAGTTTATCAGGGGGCTATGGCTACACCTTC
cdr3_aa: CASSLSGGYGYTF

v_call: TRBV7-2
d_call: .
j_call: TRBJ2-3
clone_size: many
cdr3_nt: TGTGCCAGCAGCTCAGAGAACACAGATACGCAGTATTTT
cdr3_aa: CASSSENTDTQYF

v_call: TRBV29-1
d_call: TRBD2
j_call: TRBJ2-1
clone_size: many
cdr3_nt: TGCAGCGTTCTTGGACTAGCGGGAGTTTCCTACAATGAGCAGTTCTTC
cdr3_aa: CSVLGLAGVSYNEQFF

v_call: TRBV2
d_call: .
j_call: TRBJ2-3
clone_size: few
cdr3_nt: TGTGCCAGCAAGTCCGGGATAGGGACAGATACGCAGTATTTT
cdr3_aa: CASKSGIGTDTQYF

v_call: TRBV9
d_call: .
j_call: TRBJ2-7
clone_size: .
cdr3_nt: TGTGCCAGCAGCGAAGGGGTTAGCCACGAGCAGTACTTC
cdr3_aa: CASSEGVSHEQYF

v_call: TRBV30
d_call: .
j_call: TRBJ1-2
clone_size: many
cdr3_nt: TGTGCCTGGGAAAAAGACCGGCTCTATGGCTACACCTTC
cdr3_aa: CAWEKDRLYGYTF

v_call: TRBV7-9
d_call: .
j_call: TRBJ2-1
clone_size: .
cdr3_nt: TGTGCCAGCAGCTTAGTAGGCAATGAGCAGTTCTTC
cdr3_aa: CASSLVGNEQFF

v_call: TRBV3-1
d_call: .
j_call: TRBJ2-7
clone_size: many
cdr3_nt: TGTGCCAGCAGTCCGTCCCGTGGCCTCGGGGATATCTACGAGCAGTACTTC
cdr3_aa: CASSPSRGLGDIYEQYF

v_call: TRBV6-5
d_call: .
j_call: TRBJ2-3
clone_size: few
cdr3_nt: TGTGCCAGCAGTCGGACAGACCGCACAGATACGCAGTATTTT
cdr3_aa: CASSRTDRTDTQYF

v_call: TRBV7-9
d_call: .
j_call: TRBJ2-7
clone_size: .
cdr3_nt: TGTGCCAGCAGCTTAAATAGGGGGGAGCAGTACTTC
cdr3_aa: CASSLNRGEQYF

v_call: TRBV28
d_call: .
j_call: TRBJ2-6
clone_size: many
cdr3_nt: TGTGCCAGCAGTTTGAGCTCTGGGGCCAACGTCCTGACTTTC
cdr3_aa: CASSLSSGANVLTF

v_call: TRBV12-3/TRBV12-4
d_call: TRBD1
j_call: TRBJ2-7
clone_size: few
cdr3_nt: TGTGCCAGCAGTTTAGCGCGAGGGACAGCAACCTACGAGCAGTACTTC
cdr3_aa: CASSLARGTATYEQYF

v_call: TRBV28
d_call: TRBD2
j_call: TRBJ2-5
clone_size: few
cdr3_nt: TGTGCCAGCAGTGTTCTAGCGGGGGGGCAAGAGACCCAGTACTTC
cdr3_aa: CASSVLAGGQETQYF

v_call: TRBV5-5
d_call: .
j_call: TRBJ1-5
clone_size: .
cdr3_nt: TGTGCCAGCAGCTATGGCGGGGGAGATCAGCCCCAGCATTTT
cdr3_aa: CASSYGGGDQPQHF

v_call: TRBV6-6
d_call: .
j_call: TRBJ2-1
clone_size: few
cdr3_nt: TGTGCCAGCAGTCAGACAGGCTACAATGAGCAGTTCTTC
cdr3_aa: CASSQTGYNEQFF

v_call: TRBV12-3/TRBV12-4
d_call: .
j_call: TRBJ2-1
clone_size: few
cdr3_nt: TGTGCCAGCAGGATAGCTGGCGAGCAGTTCTTC
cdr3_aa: CASRIAGEQFF

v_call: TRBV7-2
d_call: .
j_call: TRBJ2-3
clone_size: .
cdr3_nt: TGTGCCAGCGCCCTTAGGGAAGATACGCAGTATTTT
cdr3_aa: CASALREDTQYF

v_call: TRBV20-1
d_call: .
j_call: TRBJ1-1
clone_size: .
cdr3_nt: TGCAGTGCTATCTCGGTTAACACTGAAGCTTTCTTT
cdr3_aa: CSAISVNTEAFF

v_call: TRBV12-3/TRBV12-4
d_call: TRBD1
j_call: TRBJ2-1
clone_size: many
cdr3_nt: TGTGCCAGCAGCGGACAGGGCTGGGATGAGCAGTTCTTC
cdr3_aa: CASSGQGWDEQFF

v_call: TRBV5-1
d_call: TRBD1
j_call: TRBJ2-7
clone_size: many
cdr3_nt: TGCGCCAGCAGCTTCGGGACAGGGGGCTCCTACGAGCAGTACTTC
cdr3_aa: CASSFGTGGSYEQYF

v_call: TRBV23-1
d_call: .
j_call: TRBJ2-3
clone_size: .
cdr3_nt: TGCGCCAGCAGTCGTAGCTACTGCCGTGGCTATAACACAGATACGCAGTATTTT
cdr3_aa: CASSRSYCRGYNTDTQYF

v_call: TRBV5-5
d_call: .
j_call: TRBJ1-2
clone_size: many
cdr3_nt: TGTGCCAGCAGCCCCGATTGGGGAAGCTATGGCTACACCTTC
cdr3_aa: CASSPDWGSYGYTF